What follows are 7 T cell receptor beta chains derived from one specimen sequenced in a study of cytomegalovirus exposure and HLA in healthy donors. The PCR contained 60 Vbeta and 13 Jbeta primers. Profiled with immunoSEQ multiplex PCR; TCRdb holds only in-frame clones, not every one. The data hold about 110,000 clones, with 86% observed a single time. Material: PBMCs. The source of these receptors is a man aged 35 to 55 in good health and CMV-seronegative.

The rearrangement links TRBV19 to TRBJ2-7; 7 bases line up with TRBD2. CDR3 length equals 13 residues. The germline V gene has CDR1 LNHDA and CDR2 SQIVND (reference sequence). With V trimmed by 4 bases and J by 6 bases, 6 bases remained unmatched. The CDR3: CASSRGLVGEQYF. The CDR3 DNA sequence: TGTGCCAGTAGTAGAGGACTAGTTGGCGAGCAGTACTTC.

A remark on this clone: The junction departs from the called germline gene at one end, perhaps through a read error. The V gene is TRBV5-4, the J gene TRBJ2-7; 8 positions match TRBD1. The CDR3 sequence is 14 residues long. Germline V gene data show CDR1 as SGHNT and CDR2 as YYREEE (reference sequence). This CDR3 reads CAGSFGQGRYEQYF. CDR3 nucleotide sequence: TGTGCCGGCAGTTTTGGACAGGGACGGTACGAGCAGTACTTC. The full variable domain, completed using reference TRBV5-4 and TRBJ2-7, is ETGVTQSPTHLIKTRGQQVTLRCSSQSGHNTVSWYQQALGQGPQFIFQYYREEENGRGNFPPRFSGLQFPNYSSELNVNALELDDSALYLCAGSFGQGRYEQYFGPGTRLTVT.

The chain uses TRBV7-9 and TRBJ1-1; D ambiguous. Looked up from germline, CDR1 is SEHNR and CDR2 is FQNEAQ (reference sequence). V was trimmed by 4 bases and J by 6 bases, leaving 12 bases between them. The CDR3 totals 13 residues. The CDR3 spells CASSSLVEAEAFF. As DNA, the CDR3 is TGTGCCAGCAGCTCCCTGGTTGAGGCTGAAGCTTTCTTT.

The gene calls are TRBV7-9 and TRBJ1-1, with D unclear. This CDR3 is 12 amino acids long. V was clipped by 4 bases and J by 6 bases, with 9 bases between them. Per the germline V gene, CDR1 is SEHNR and CDR2 is FQNEAQ (reference sequence). The CDR3 is CASSWVGAEAFF. As DNA, the CDR3 is TGTGCCAGCAGCTGGGTCGGGGCTGAAGCTTTCTTT.

V gene TRBV7-9 combines with J gene TRBJ1-1; TRBD1 matches at 9 bases. The germline CDR1 and CDR2 sequences are SEHNR and FQNEAQ (reference sequence). The CDR3 runs to 13 residues. Germline trimming cut 7 bases from V and 4 bases from J; bases unmatched to any gene: 4. This CDR3 reads CASTPTGGTEAFF. CDR3 DNA: TGTGCCAGCACCCCGACAGGGGGCACTGAAGCTTTCTTT.

The chain couples TRBV6-1 to TRBJ2-7, with a weak D call TRBD2 (6 bases). This CDR3 region has 14 residues. CDR1 is MNHNS, CDR2 SASEGT, per germline. V was clipped by 6 bases and J by 4 bases, with 16 bases between them. This CDR3 is CASRPGVSMYEQYF. The CDR3 region has the DNA TGTGCCAGCAGGCCGGGGGTATCGATGTACGAGCAGTACTTC.

This clone was found once. The CDR3 here is CASSHRGYNSPLHF. CDR3 in DNA: TGTGCCAGCAGCCACAGGGGATATAATTCACCCCTCCACTTT. The rearrangement links TRBV7-8 to TRBJ1-6; 7 bases match TRBD1. V shed 5 bases and J 4 bases; nucleotides not matched to a gene: 2. The CDR3 is made up of 14 amino acids. Germline CDR1 is SGHVS and CDR2 is FQNEAQ.